A single sample gave rise to the 16 T cell receptor beta chains below, sequenced in a study of cytomegalovirus exposure and HLA in healthy donors. PCR was performed using 60 Vbeta and 13 Jbeta primers. TCRdb's copy holds only in-frame clones and misses some; the assay was immunoSEQ multiplex PCR. Here the sample spans about 100,000 clones, around 73% being singletons. What was sequenced was PBMCs. These TCRs come from a man aged 40-55 years in good health and CMV-seronegative.

This chain links TRBV2 with TRBJ2-3; D is unresolved. The CDR3 contains 15 residues. Germline values: CDR1 SNHLY, CDR2 FYNNEI. V lost 4 bases, J lost 0 bases, and 11 bases lay in between. The CDR3 reads CASSVPGTSTDTQYF. CDR3 DNA: TGTGCCAGCAGTGTACCAGGAACTAGCACAGATACGCAGTATTTT.

The chain employs TRBV10-3 and TRBJ2-5; 10 positions match TRBD1. This CDR3 has 13 amino acids. Germline values: CDR1 ENHRY, CDR2 SYGVKD. V dropped 6 bases and J dropped 5; count of bases not matched to a gene: 3. The CDR3 bases are TGTGCCATCAGCCTGGGACAGGGGGAGACCCAGTACTTC. It translates to CAISLGQGETQYF.

The rearrangement uses TRBV2 and TRBJ2-7; D possibly corresponds to TRBD1 (6 bases). Germline V gives CDR1 SNHLY, CDR2 FYNNEI. V lost 5 bases to trimming and J lost 5 bases, with 13 bases between them. The CDR3 extends over 13 amino acids. The CDR3 protein is CASSLQGIDEQYF. CDR3 sequence (DNA): TGTGCCAGCAGTCTCCAGGGGATCGACGAGCAGTACTTC.

The V call is TRBV9, the J call TRBJ2-2; 15 bases align to TRBD2. With V trimmed by 4 bases and J by 5 bases, 9 bases remained unmatched. CDR1 is SGDLS, CDR2 YYNGEE, per germline. CDR3 length equals 18 residues. In DNA, the CDR3 is TGTGCCAGCAGCCATCCCTGGACTAGCGGGGGGGGAACCGGGGAGCTGTTTTTT. Its translation: CASSHPWTSGGGTGELFF.

This chain links TRBV18 with TRBJ1-3; 11 nucleotides align to TRBD1. After removal of 2 bases from V and 8 bases from J, the junction contained 2 bases not matched to a gene. Looked up from germline, CDR1 is KGHSH and CDR2 is LQKENI. This CDR3 is built from 14 residues. Here the CDR3 DNA reads TGTGCCAGCTCACCAGGGACAGGGGGAGACACCATATATTTT. It codes for CASSPGTGGDTIYF.

The CDR3 is CASRRRGLRTDTQYF. The CDR3 DNA follows: TGTGCCAGTAGGAGGAGGGGGCTGAGAACAGATACGCAGTATTTT. The chain employs TRBV19 and TRBJ2-3, with D tentatively TRBD1 (7 bases). CDR3 length equals 15 residues. Germline V gene lookup returns CDR1 LNHDA and CDR2 SQIVND (reference sequence). Between the trimmed V and J ends, which lost 6 bases and 3 bases, there was a span of 16 bases. Together with reference TRBV19 and TRBJ2-3, the CDR3 gives the full variable domain: DGGITQSPKYLFRKEGQNVTLSCEQNLNHDAMYWYRQDPGQGLRLIYYSQIVNDFQKGDIAEGYSVSREKKESFPLTVTSAQKNPTAFYLCASRRRGLRTDTQYFGPGTRLTVL.

The chain couples TRBV27 to TRBJ2-2; D is perhaps TRBD2 (5 bases). Germline V gene data show CDR1 as MNHEY and CDR2 as SMNVEV (reference sequence). V lost 6 bases, J lost 6 bases, and 14 bases lay in between. CDR3 length equals 14 residues. The CDR3 DNA sequence: TGTGCCAGCAGCTCAAGTAGGCGGGCCGGGGAGCTGTTTTTT. Translated, it gives CASSSSRRAGELFF.

V usage is TRBV6-5 and J usage is TRBJ1-4, with a weak D call TRBD1 (6 bases). Per germline, CDR1 MNHEY and CDR2 SVGAGI. CDR3 size: 14 residues. The ends were cut back, 2 bases at V and 8 bases at J, with 12 bases in the middle. CDR3: CASSYRGSSEKLFF. The CDR3 DNA follows: TGTGCCAGCAGTTACAGGGGGTCGAGCGAAAAACTGTTTTTT.

This clone was seen a few times. The V gene is TRBV9, the J gene TRBJ2-5; 8 bases align to TRBD1. The CDR3 totals 16 residues. Germline V CDR1 and CDR2: SGDLS, YYNGEE. J was trimmed by 5 bases and V by 0 bases; bases with no gene match: 9. The CDR3 protein is CASSVDDDRGEETQYF. DNA of the CDR3: TGTGCCAGCAGCGTAGATGATGACAGGGGTGAGGAGACCCAGTACTTC.

The V and J genes are TRBV11-3 and TRBJ2-7; tentatively, D is TRBD1 (5 bases). The CDR3 length is 13 residues. The V gene lost 4 bases and the J gene lost 7 bases, with 14 bases spanning the gap. Per the germline V gene, CDR1 is SGHNT and CDR2 is YENEEA. The CDR3 protein is CASSSVGEGEQYF. Here the CDR3 DNA reads TGTGCCAGCAGCTCCGTAGGGGAAGGGGAGCAGTACTTC.

The V and J genes are TRBV28 and TRBJ2-5; D perhaps matches TRBD2 (5 bases). Germline V lookup: CDR1 MDHEN, CDR2 SYDVKM. Deletions cut 7 bases from V and 1 base from J, with 16 bases between. The CDR3 contains 15 residues. The CDR3 is CASKGFSVLQETQYF. In DNA, the CDR3 is TGTGCCAGCAAGGGATTTAGCGTTCTCCAAGAGACCCAGTACTTC.

The rearrangement uses TRBV27 and TRBJ2-7, with 7 bases aligning to TRBD2. The CDR3 sequence is 14 residues long. CDR1 and CDR2 from the germline V gene are MNHEY and SMNVEV (reference sequence). V lost 2 bases, J lost 5 bases, and 6 bases stayed unmatched. This CDR3 reads CASSLSWGGDEQYF. The CDR3 DNA follows: TGTGCCAGCAGTTTAAGTTGGGGGGGAGACGAGCAGTACTTC.

The chain joins TRBV5-1 to TRBJ2-1, with 8 nucleotides matching TRBD2. Losses at the gene ends were 2 bases for V and 1 base for J; bases not matched to a gene: 2. Germline V gives CDR1 SGHRS, CDR2 YFSETQ. This CDR3 contains 15 residues. CDR3 sequence: CASSFSGGSYNEQFF. The CDR3 nucleotides read TGCGCCAGCAGCTTTTCGGGGGGGTCCTACAATGAGCAGTTCTTC.

The V gene is TRBV7-9, the J gene TRBJ2-3; 11 bases match TRBD2. J gave up 1 base and V 4 bases, and 7 bases lay outside the gene matches. CDR1 is SEHNR, CDR2 FQNEAQ, per germline (reference sequence). The CDR3 extends over 17 amino acids. The CDR3, as DNA: TGTGCCAGCAGCTCCCCTAGCGGGGGGCCTCGCACAGATACGCAGTATTTT. Its protein is CASSSPSGGPRTDTQYF.

The genes are TRBV7-8 and TRBJ2-7; TRBD1 matches at 7 bases. Unmatched junction bases numbered 12, after V lost 5 bases and J lost 5 bases. The V gene's germline CDR1 is SGHVS and CDR2 FQNEAQ. This CDR3 has 15 residues. CDR3 residues: CASSPGTDLFHEQYF. Here the CDR3 DNA reads TGTGCCAGCAGCCCCGGGACAGATTTATTCCACGAGCAGTACTTC.

The CDR3 sequence: CASSFWDNSYEQYF. The DNA for the CDR3 is TGTGCCAGCAGCTTTTGGGACAACTCCTACGAGCAGTACTTC. The V and J genes are TRBV13 and TRBJ2-7; tentative D call: TRBD1 (6 bases). Trimming left V 3 bases short and J 0 bases short, with 9 bases between. The germline gives CDR1 PRHDT, CDR2 FYEKMQ (reference sequence). The CDR3 runs to 14 residues.